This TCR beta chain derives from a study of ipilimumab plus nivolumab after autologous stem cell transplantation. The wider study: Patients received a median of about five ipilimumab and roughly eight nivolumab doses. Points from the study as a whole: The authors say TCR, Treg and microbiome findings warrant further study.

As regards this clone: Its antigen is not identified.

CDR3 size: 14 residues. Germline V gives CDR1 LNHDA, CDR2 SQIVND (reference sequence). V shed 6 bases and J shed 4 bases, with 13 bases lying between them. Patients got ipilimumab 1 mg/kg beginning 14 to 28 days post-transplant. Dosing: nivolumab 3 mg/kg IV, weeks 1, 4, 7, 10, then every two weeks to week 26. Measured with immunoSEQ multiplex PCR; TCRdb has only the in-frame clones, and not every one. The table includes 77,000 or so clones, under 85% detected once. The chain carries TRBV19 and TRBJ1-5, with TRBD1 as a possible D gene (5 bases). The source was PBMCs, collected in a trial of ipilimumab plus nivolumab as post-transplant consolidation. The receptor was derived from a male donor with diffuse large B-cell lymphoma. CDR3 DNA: TGTGCCAGTAGCACGGGACGGACGAATCAGCCCCAGCATTTT. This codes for CASSTGRTNQPQHF.